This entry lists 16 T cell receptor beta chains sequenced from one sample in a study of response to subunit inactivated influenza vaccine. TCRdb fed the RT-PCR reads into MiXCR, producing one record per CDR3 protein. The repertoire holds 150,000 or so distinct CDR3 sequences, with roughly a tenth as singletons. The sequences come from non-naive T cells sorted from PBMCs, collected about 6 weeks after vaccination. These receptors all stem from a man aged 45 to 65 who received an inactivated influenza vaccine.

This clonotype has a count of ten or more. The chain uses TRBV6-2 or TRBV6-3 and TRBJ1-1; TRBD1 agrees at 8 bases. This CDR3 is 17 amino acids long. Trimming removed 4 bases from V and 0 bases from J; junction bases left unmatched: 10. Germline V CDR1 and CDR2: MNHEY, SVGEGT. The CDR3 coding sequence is TGTGCCAGCAGTTTCGGACAGGGTATAAGCGTGAACACTGAAGCTTTCTTT. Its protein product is CASSFGQGISVNTEAFF.

CDR3 DNA: TGTGCCAGCAGCCAAGTTCTAGCGGGGACGTACGAGCAGTACTTC. Its translation: CASSQVLAGTYEQYF. The chain is built from TRBV3-1 and TRBJ2-7; 9 bases fit TRBD2. The CDR3 runs to 15 residues. V shed 1 base, J shed 4 bases, and the junction held 5 bases outside the gene matches. Germline-derived CDR1 and CDR2 are LGHDT and YNNKEL (reference sequence).

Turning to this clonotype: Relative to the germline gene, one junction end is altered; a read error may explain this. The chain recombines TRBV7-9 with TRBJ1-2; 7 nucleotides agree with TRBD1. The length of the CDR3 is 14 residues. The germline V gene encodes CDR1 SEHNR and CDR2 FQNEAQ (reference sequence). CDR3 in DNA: TGTGCCAGCAGCTTGGGGCAGGGGGAGCTTGGCAACACCTTC. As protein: CASSLGQGELGNTF.

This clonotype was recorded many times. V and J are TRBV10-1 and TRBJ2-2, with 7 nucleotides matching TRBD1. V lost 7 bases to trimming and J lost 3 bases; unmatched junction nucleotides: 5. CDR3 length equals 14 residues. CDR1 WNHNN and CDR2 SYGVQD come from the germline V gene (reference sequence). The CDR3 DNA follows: TGCGCCAGCAAACAGGGGCTGGACACCGGGGAGCTGTTTTTT. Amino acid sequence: CASKQGLDTGELFF.

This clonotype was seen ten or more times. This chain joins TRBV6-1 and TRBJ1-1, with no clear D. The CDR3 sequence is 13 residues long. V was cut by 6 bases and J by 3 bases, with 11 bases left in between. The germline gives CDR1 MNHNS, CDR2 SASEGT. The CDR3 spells CASRPGTYTEAFF. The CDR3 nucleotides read TGTGCCAGCAGGCCGGGAACCTACACTGAAGCTTTCTTT.

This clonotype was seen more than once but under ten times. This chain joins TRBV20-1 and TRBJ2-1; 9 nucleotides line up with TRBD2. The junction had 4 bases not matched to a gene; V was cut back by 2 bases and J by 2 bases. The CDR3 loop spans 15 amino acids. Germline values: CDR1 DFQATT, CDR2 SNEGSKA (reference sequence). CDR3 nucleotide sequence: TGCAGTGCTAGACCTCTAGCGGGGACCTACAATGAGCAGTTCTTC. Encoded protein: CSARPLAGTYNEQFF.

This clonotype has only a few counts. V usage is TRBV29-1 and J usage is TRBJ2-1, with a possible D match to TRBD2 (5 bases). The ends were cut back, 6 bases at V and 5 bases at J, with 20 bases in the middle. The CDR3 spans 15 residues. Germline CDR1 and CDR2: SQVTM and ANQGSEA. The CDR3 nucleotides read TGCAGCGTCCTTATCGTTCGGGGTGGAGACAATGAGCAGTTCTTC. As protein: CSVLIVRGGDNEQFF.

Here the CDR3 DNA reads TGTGCCAGCAGTTCCCCCAAATCTGGGGCCAACGTCCTGACTTTC. Its translation is CASSSPKSGANVLTF. V and J are TRBV6-2 or TRBV6-3 and TRBJ2-6; D is undetermined. Germline V gives CDR1 MNHEY, CDR2 SVGEGT. Trimming removed 4 bases at V and 1 base at J, with 8 bases between. This CDR3 comprises 15 residues.

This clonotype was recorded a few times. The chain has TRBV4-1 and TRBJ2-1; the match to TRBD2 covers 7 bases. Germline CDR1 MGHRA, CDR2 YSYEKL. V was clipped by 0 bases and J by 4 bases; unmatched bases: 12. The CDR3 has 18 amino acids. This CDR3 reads CASSQDPPGLRKYNEQFF. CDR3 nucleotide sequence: TGCGCCAGCAGCCAAGATCCCCCGGGACTAAGAAAGTACAATGAGCAGTTCTTC.

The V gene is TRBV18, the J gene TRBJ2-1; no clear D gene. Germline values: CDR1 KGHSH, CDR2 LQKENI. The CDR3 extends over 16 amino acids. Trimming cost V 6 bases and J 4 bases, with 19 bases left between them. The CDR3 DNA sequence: TGTGCCAGCTCCCTCCCCATCTGGGAACGTTACAATGAGCAGTTCTTC. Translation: CASSLPIWERYNEQFF.

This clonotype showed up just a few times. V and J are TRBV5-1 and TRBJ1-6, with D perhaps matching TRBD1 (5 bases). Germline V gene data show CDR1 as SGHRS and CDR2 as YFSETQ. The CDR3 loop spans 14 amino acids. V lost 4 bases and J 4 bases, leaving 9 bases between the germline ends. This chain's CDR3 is CASSDSFYNSPLHF. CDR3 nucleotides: TGCGCCAGCAGCGACAGTTTTTATAATTCACCCCTCCACTTT.

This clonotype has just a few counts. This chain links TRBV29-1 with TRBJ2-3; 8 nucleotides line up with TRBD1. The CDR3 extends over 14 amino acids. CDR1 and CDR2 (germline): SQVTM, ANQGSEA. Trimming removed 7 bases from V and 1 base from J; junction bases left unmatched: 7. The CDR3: CSAASTGGTDTQYF. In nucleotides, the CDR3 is TGCAGCGCTGCGTCGACAGGGGGCACAGATACGCAGTATTTT.

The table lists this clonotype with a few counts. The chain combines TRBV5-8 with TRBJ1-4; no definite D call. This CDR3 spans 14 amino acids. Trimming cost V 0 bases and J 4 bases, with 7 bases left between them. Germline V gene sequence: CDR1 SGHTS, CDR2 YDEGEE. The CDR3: CASSLGTNNEKLFF. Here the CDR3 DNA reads TGTGCCAGCAGCTTGGGGACCAATAATGAAAAACTGTTTTTT. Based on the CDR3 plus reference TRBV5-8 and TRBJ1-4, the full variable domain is EAGVTQSPTHLIKTRGQQATLRCSPISGHTSVYWYQQALGLGLQFLLWYDEGEERNRGNFPPRFSGRQFPNYSSELNVNALELEDSALYLCASSLGTNNEKLFFGSGTQLSVL.

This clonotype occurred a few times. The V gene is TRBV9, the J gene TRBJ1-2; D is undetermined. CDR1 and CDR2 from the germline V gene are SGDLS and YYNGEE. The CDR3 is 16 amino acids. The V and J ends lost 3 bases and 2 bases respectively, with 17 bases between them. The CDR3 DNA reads TGTGCCAGCAGCGGCCCCGGAGACGGTTACAACTATGGCTACACCTTC. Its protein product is CASSGPGDGYNYGYTF.

CDR3 residues: CASSSSGKINNEQFF. In nucleotides, the CDR3 is TGTGCCAGCAGCTCTAGCGGGAAAATAAACAATGAGCAGTTCTTC. V gene TRBV7-8 combines with J gene TRBJ2-1, with TRBD2 matching 9 bases. Germline CDR1 is SGHVS and CDR2 is FQNEAQ. The CDR3 length is 15 residues. J gave up 5 bases and V 4 bases, and 6 bases lay outside the gene matches. The full variable domain, its missing parts supplied by reference TRBV7-8 and TRBJ2-1, is GAGVSQSPRYKVAKRGQDVALRCDPISGHVSLFWYQQALGQGPEFLTYFQNEAQLDKSGLPSDRFFAERPEGSVSTLKIQRTQQEDSAVYLCASSSSGKINNEQFFGPGTRLTVL.

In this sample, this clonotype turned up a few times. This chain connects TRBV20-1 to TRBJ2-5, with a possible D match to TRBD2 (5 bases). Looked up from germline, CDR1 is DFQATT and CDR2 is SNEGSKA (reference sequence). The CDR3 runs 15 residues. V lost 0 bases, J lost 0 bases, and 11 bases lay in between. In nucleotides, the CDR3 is TGCAGTGCTAGAGATGTTCGGGAATACCAAGAGACCCAGTACTTC. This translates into CSARDVREYQETQYF.